This TCR beta chain emerged from a study of human T cells and chemical hapten exposure. For this clonotype: Its matching antigen is unknown.

Via MiXCR, TCRdb re-called the RACE reads, giving one row per CDR3 protein. The sample has about 120,000 distinct CDR3 sequences; approximately 13% are singletons. From germline, CDR1 is SGHVS and CDR2 FQNEAQ. Trimming took off 1 base at V and 0 bases at J, with 7 bases between the two ends. The CDR3 contains 15 residues. Study-level results: Compared to controls, expanded TCRs made significantly more large clusters of similar CDR3s.

Time point here: pre-sensitization, week 0. Treatment here: therapeutic diphenylcyclopropenone sensitization with weekly scalp DPC. Sample: whole blood, taken in connection with sensitization to the hapten diphenylcyclopropenone (DPC). The gene calls are TRBV7-8 and TRBJ1-5; unclear D gene. This receptor was identified in a woman in her late teens or twenties with alopecia areata. Some clones in this sample may be carry-over from other donors' samples. CDR3 sequence: CASSLERTSNQPQHF. In DNA form, the CDR3 reads TGTGCCAGCAGCTTAGAGCGGACTAGCAATCAGCCCCAGCATTTT.